Reported below is one TCR beta chain. These data belong to a study of blood T cell repertoires in COVID-19. Study-wide background: Material from acute and convalescent COVID-19 was sourced from the United States, Italy and Spain. PBMCs, B-cell-depleted T cells, or T cells were the source of the cDNA or gDNA that made up the material.

There are 16 residues in the CDR3. Trimming stripped 5 bases from V and 4 bases from J, with 17 bases between. The germline V gene encodes CDR1 KGHDR and CDR2 SFDVKD. The method was immunoSEQ multiplex PCR; TCRdb's version includes in-frame clones alone and lacks a portion of them. The sample holds roughly 92,000 clones, about nine tenths seen once. Source material: peripheral blood. The receptor's source is a woman of 80 years or more with acute or convalescent COVID-19. V usage is TRBV24-1 and J usage is TRBJ2-1, with D perhaps matching TRBD1 (7 bases). CDR3 amino acids: CATSGRGRQGYNEQFF. CDR3 coding DNA: TGTGCCACCAGTGGGAGGGGAAGACAGGGATACAATGAGCAGTTCTTC.